This is a list of T cell receptor beta chains from one sample in a study of PD-1 blockade in classical Hodgkin lymphoma. TCRdb keeps only in-frame clones here, not all; method: immunoSEQ multiplex PCR. This sample has about 40,000 clones, with less than 80% found just once. The source material was peripheral blood mononuclear cells (PBMCs), sampled at baseline. Receptors were obtained from a human donor with classical Hodgkin lymphoma. Both conserved end residues are part of each CDR3. D genes are given only for firm matches. Size values are once, few and many counts, or a class for expanded clones, and some rows have none.

len	d_gene	v_gene	j_gene	abundance	CDR3nt	CDR3aa
17	NA	TRBV7-7	TRBJ2-2	NA	TGTGCTAGCAGCCCATTAAGCGGACGACAGATCACCGGGGAGCTGTTTTTT	CASSPLSGRQITGELFF
14	NA	TRBV9	TRBJ1-5	NA	TGTGCCAGCAGCCCGGGACGGGTTGATCAGCCCCAGCATTTT	CASSPGRVDQPQHF
13	NA	TRBV7-9	TRBJ1-1	NA	TGTGCCAGCAGTTTCGACGGGAACACTGAAGCTTTCTTT	CASSFDGNTEAFF
15	NA	TRBV7-9	TRBJ1-3	many	TGTGCCAGCAGCTTAATGGCAGGGGAAAGAAACACCATATATTTT	CASSLMAGERNTIYF
14	NA	TRBV9	TRBJ2-3	NA	TGTGCCAGCAGCGTAGAGGTTAGCACAGATACGCAGTATTTT	CASSVEVSTDTQYF
19	NA	TRBV14	TRBJ1-3	NA	TGTGCCAGCAGCCAAGGTACCGGGATCCCAGTATTATCTGGAAACACCATATATTTT	CASSQGTGIPVLSGNTIYF
15	NA	TRBV5-1	TRBJ2-7	NA	TGCGCCAGCAGTCTGGGACTTGCCAACTCCTACGAGCAGTACTTC	CASSLGLANSYEQYF
12	NA	TRBV10-3	TRBJ1-3	NA	TGTGCCATCGGGCGCTCTGGAAACACCATATATTTT	CAIGRSGNTIYF
16	TRBD2	TRBV5-1	TRBJ2-3	NA	TGCGCCAGCAGCTCGGGACTAGCAGAATCGACAGATACGCAGTATTTT	CASSSGLAESTDTQYF
16	TRBD2	TRBV5-1	TRBJ2-7	NA	TGCGCCAGCAGCTTGGCGGGAGGAGCCAACCCCTACGAGCAGTACTTC	CASSLAGGANPYEQYF
16	TRBD1	TRBV7-6	TRBJ2-2	NA	TGTGCCAGCAGGGACCGTGGACAGGGTATCGACGGGGAGCTGTTTTTT	CASRDRGQGIDGELFF
13	TRBD1	TRBV11-2	TRBJ1-2	once	TGTGCCAGCAGCATTACAGGGGTCGGAGGCTACACCTTC	CASSITGVGGYTF
13	TRBD1	TRBV27	TRBJ2-7	once	TGTGCCAGCAGTCCGGGACAGCCCTACGAGCAGTACTTC	CASSPGQPYEQYF
15	TRBD2	TRBV27	TRBJ2-1	NA	TGTGCCAGCAGTTTAGCGGGAGGGACCTACAATGAGCAGTTCTTC	CASSLAGGTYNEQFF
12	NA	TRBV19	TRBJ1-5	NA	TGTGCCAGTAGTATCGGCAGTCCAGCCCAGCATTTT	CASSIGSPAQHF
13	TRBD1	TRBV2	TRBJ2-1	few	TGTGCCCCCAGAAGGGGGCCCTACAATGAGCAGTTCTTC	CAPRRGPYNEQFF
13	TRBD1	TRBV9	TRBJ1-1	once	TGTGCCAGCAGCGTACGACAGGGGGCTGAAGCTTTCTTT	CASSVRQGAEAFF
14	NA	TRBV5-1	TRBJ2-7	NA	TGCGCCAGCAGCTTGGCCGGGTTGGGTTACGAGCAGTACTTC	CASSLAGLGYEQYF
14	TRBD1	TRBV5-1	TRBJ2-1	few	TGCGCCAGCAGTATCTGGACAGGGGGGAATGAGCAGTTCTTC	CASSIWTGGNEQFF
16	NA	TRBV21-1	TRBJ1-3	NA	TGTGCCAGCAGCAATCCCAGGGGGGGATCTGGAAACACCATATATTTT	CASSNPRGGSGNTIYF
15	TRBD1	TRBV28	TRBJ2-7	NA	TGTGCCAGCAGTATAGGGACAGGATGGGCCTACGAGCAGTACTTC	CASSIGTGWAYEQYF
14	NA	TRBV10-1	TRBJ2-3	NA	TGCGCCAGCAGTGGAGGGTTCTACACAGATACGCAGTATTTT	CASSGGFYTDTQYF
12	NA	TRBV5-6	TRBJ1-1	NA	TGTGCCAGCAGCTTTGGTGGGATTGAAGCTTTCTTT	CASSFGGIEAFF
15	TRBD2	TRBV15	TRBJ2-1	NA	TGTGCCACCAGCAGTAGTCTAGCGGGAGTTAGTGAGCAGTTCTTC	CATSSSLAGVSEQFF
12	TRBD1	TRBV19	TRBJ2-7	NA	TGTGCCAGTAGTCGGACAGGCTACGAGCAGTACTTC	CASSRTGYEQYF
14	NA	TRBV28	TRBJ2-5	NA	TGTGCCAGCAGTCCAGGACAGAACCAAGAGACCCAGTACTTC	CASSPGQNQETQYF
13	NA	TRBV5-1	TRBJ2-5	NA	TGCGCCAGCAGCTTGGCGGTGCAAGAGACCCAGTACTTC	CASSLAVQETQYF
16	TRBD2	TRBV5-6	TRBJ2-7	NA	TGTGCCAGCAGCTTGGGGTTTAGCGGGAGTTCCTACGAGCAGTACTTC	CASSLGFSGSSYEQYF
16	TRBD2	TRBV5-1	TRBJ2-5	NA	TGCGCCAGCAGCGCGGGACTAGCGGAGGCGGTTGAGACCCAGTACTTC	CASSAGLAEAVETQYF
15	NA	TRBV6-5	TRBJ2-3	once	TGTGCCAGCAGCTACCTAGCTAGTGGCACAGATACGCAGTATTTT	CASSYLASGTDTQYF
16	TRBD1	TRBV28	TRBJ1-2	NA	TGTGCCAGCAGTTCAGTCCCGGGACAGGGGGTAGGTGGCTACACCTTC	CASSSVPGQGVGGYTF
16	NA	TRBV4-3	TRBJ1-4	NA	TGCGCCAGCAGCCAAGAAGCGGACGCCTTCTATGAAAAACTGTTTTTT	CASSQEADAFYEKLFF
15	TRBD1	TRBV5-4	TRBJ1-1	NA	TGTGCCAGCAGCTTAAGACCGGGACAGGGGCTCCCTGCTTTCTTT	CASSLRPGQGLPAFF
13	NA	TRBV9	TRBJ1-6	NA	TGTGCCAGCAGCGCGTGGGGGGAATCACCCCTCCACTTT	CASSAWGESPLHF
16	NA	TRBV7-9	TRBJ2-5	NA	TGTGCCAGCAGCCCCCGCTCCGGGAGTAATCAAGAGACCCAGTACTTC	CASSPRSGSNQETQYF
13	NA	TRBV5-8	TRBJ1-2	NA	TGTGCCAGCAGCGTTACAGGGAACCATGGCTACACCTTC	CASSVTGNHGYTF
15	NA	TRBV6-5	TRBJ2-1	NA	TGTGCCAGCAGTTTCCGAGCAGGGAACTATCGTGAGCAGTTCTTC	CASSFRAGNYREQFF
18	TRBD2	TRBV9	TRBJ2-3	once	TGTGCCAGCAGCGTAGCGGTAGGCGGGAGGGCCGAGACAGATACGCAGTATTTT	CASSVAVGGRAETDTQYF
12	NA	TRBV6-1	TRBJ2-5	NA	TGTGCCAGCAGGGGGAACGAGGAGACCCAGTACTTC	CASRGNEETQYF
14	TRBD2	TRBV10-1	TRBJ2-1	NA	TGCGCCAACGAAAGCGGGAGGGCCTCCGATGAGCAGTTCTTC	CANESGRASDEQFF
13	NA	TRBV5-1	TRBJ1-2	NA	TGCGCCAGCAGCCCGGGGGCTAACTATGGCTACACCTTC	CASSPGANYGYTF
14	TRBD2	TRBV18	TRBJ2-7	NA	TGTGCCAGCTCACCGGGGAGGGGCGCATACGAGCAGTACTTC	CASSPGRGAYEQYF
13	NA	TRBV9	TRBJ2-1	NA	TGTGCCAGCAGGGGAAGTTCAGGGAATGAGCAGTTCTTC	CASRGSSGNEQFF
15	NA	TRBV10-3	TRBJ1-5	NA	TGTGCCATCAGTGACCAAGATTGGAGCAATCAGCCCCAGCATTTT	CAISDQDWSNQPQHF
14	TRBD1	TRBV6-5	TRBJ2-7	NA	TGTGCCAGCAGCAGACAGGGCGGTTCCTACGAGCAGTACTTC	CASSRQGGSYEQYF
14	NA	TRBV7-2	TRBJ2-7	NA	TGTGCCAGCAGCTTAGGTCCCCAGGGGTACGAGCAGTACTTC	CASSLGPQGYEQYF
14	NA	TRBV2	TRBJ2-5	NA	TGTGCCAGCAGTGAAGGAGCCGCCAAAGAGACCCAGTACTTC	CASSEGAAKETQYF
16	NA	TRBV7-3	TRBJ2-1	few	TGTGCCAGCAGCTTAAGTCTGCTAAGCTCCTACAATGAGCAGTTCTTC	CASSLSLLSSYNEQFF
14	NA	TRBV4-3	TRBJ2-7	NA	TGCGCCAGCAGCCAAGATTGGCTAACCTACGAGCAGTACTTC	CASSQDWLTYEQYF
16	NA	TRBV19	TRBJ2-1	NA	TGTGCCAGTAGTATCATATTAAGCGGAGCAAGGAATGAGCAGTTCTTC	CASSIILSGARNEQFF
19	NA	TRBV30	TRBJ2-3	NA	TGTGCCTGGAGTGTAATTTGGTCCCGGGACCCGAGACACACAGATACGCAGTATTTT	CAWSVIWSRDPRHTDTQYF
13	NA	TRBV29-1	TRBJ2-7	NA	TGCAGCGTTGCCCGCACAGAAGCCTACGAGCAGTACTTC	CSVARTEAYEQYF
13	NA	TRBV28	TRBJ1-2	NA	TGTGCCAGCGGGGTTGGGGCGGACTATGGCTACACCTTC	CASGVGADYGYTF
22	NA	TRBV4-2	TRBJ2-4	many	TGTGCCAGCAGCCAGGAGGGGGGCGGTTTTTGGCATTTTGCGCTAGCCAAAAACATTCAGTACTTC	CASSQEGGGFWHFALAKNIQYF
14	NA	TRBV7-2	TRBJ1-4	NA	TGTGCCAGCAGCTCTCGACGGCGGGAGGGAAAACTGTTTTTT	CASSSRRREGKLFF
19	TRBD2	TRBV5-1	TRBJ2-1	NA	TGCGCCAGCAGCTTGGCACCCAGCGGGAGGACCCGATCCTACAATGAGCAGTTCTTC	CASSLAPSGRTRSYNEQFF
17	NA	TRBV7-2	TRBJ2-1	NA	TGTGCCAGCAGCCCGTACGTGACGGGAGTTCGATTCAATGAGCAGTTCTTC	CASSPYVTGVRFNEQFF